This record concerns one T cell receptor beta chain sequence. The antigen remains undetermined. There are 14 residues in the CDR3. Germline lookup yields CDR1 SGHTA and CDR2 FQGNSA. The V gene end was trimmed by 4 bases and the J gene end by 8 bases; junction bases not matched to a gene: 7. The record originates from a study of radiotherapy plus CTLA-4 blockade in lung cancer. Study outcomes and limitations: It was early blood T cell clone dynamics, with interferon-beta, that reportedly best predicted response.

Sequenced by immunoSEQ multiplex PCR; TCRdb stores in-frame clones only, minus some. The data show tens of thousands of clones, with roughly four fifths seen just once and about 15% held by the top ten. Sequenced material: peripheral blood, taken from a patient treated with radiotherapy plus ipilimumab. This sequence joins TRBV7-2 and TRBJ1-4, with TRBD1 matching 7 bases. The receptor's source is a human donor with non-small cell lung cancer whose response to radiotherapy plus ipilimumab could not be evaluated. Some clones in this sample may be carry-over from other donors' samples. The CDR3: CASSSTGVGEKLFF. DNA of the CDR3: TGTGCCAGCAGCTCCACAGGGGTAGGCGAAAAACTGTTTTTT.